Each of the 6 T cell receptor beta chains below was sequenced from the same sample in a study of Ad26.COV2.S vaccination and SARS-CoV-2 variants. Described treatment: about 20 received Ad26.COV2.S at low or high dose, single or two shots; 5 received placebo; per-sample allocation not given. At day 63 after the first vaccine or placebo injection, samples were drawn. The method was immunoSEQ multiplex PCR; TCRdb's version includes in-frame clones alone and lacks a portion of them. Of about 350,000 clones in the sample, around 88% were seen once. The sequences come from peripheral blood, collected in a trial of Ad26.COV2.S vaccine versus placebo. The receptors here all came from a person between 18 and 65 years old who received the Ad26.COV2.S COVID-19 vaccine or a placebo.

The chain employs TRBV6-2 or TRBV6-3 and TRBJ2-1, with D possibly TRBD1 on 5 matching bases. The CDR3 consists of 14 residues. The V end was cut by 1 base, the J end by 5 bases, with 9 bases between. Germline CDR1 MNHEY, CDR2 SVGEGT. CDR3 sequence reads: CASSYWTPNNEQFF. The CDR3 bases are TGTGCCAGCAGTTACTGGACACCGAACAATGAGCAGTTCTTC.

The rearrangement uses TRBV7-8 and TRBJ2-1; 8 bases match TRBD2. Germline trimming cut 5 bases from V and 4 bases from J; bases unmatched to any gene: 13. The CDR3 has 17 amino acids. Looked up from germline, CDR1 is SGHVS and CDR2 is FQNEAQ. DNA of the CDR3: TGTGCCAGCAGCCGAGCGGGGGCGGGAGTAGGGTACAATGAGCAGTTCTTC. Translation: CASSRAGAGVGYNEQFF.

This clone was found once. CDR3 bases: TGCGCCAGCAGTGAGTCGAGAGCTAGCGGGAGCAATGAGCAGTTCTTC. The encoded protein is CASSESRASGSNEQFF. The V gene is TRBV10-1, the J gene TRBJ2-1, with TRBD2 identical over 10 bases. The CDR3 has 16 amino acids. V was clipped by 0 bases and J by 6 bases; unmatched bases: 5. From germline, CDR1 is WNHNN and CDR2 SYGVQD (reference sequence).

This chain links TRBV5-1 with TRBJ1-1; 7 bases line up with TRBD1. With V trimmed by 0 bases and J by 4 bases, 3 bases remained unmatched. Germline V gene data show CDR1 as SGHRS and CDR2 as YFSETQ. This CDR3 region has 14 residues. CDR3 nucleotides: TGCGCCAGCAGCTTGGGGGCAGGGGGCACTGAAGCTTTCTTT. This sequence encodes CASSLGAGGTEAFF.

CDR3: CASRLATSGSPKTGELFF. The CDR3 coding sequence is TGTGCAAGTCGCTTAGCGACTAGCGGGAGTCCGAAAACCGGGGAGCTGTTTTTT. The chain joins TRBV12-2 to TRBJ2-2; the table's D call of TRBD2 was not tested on the DNA. TRBV12-2 is flagged as a pseudogene. This CDR3 contains 18 residues.

CDR3 bases: TGCGCCAGCAGCTTGGCACATGGAAACACTGAAGCTTTCTTT. Protein: CASSLAHGNTEAFF. This rearrangement joins TRBV5-1 to TRBJ1-1; D gene ambiguous. CDR1 SGHRS and CDR2 YFSETQ come from the germline V gene. V lost 0 bases to trimming and J lost 2 bases, with 8 bases between them. This CDR3 comprises 14 residues.